Below are 22 T cell receptor beta chains sequenced from a single sample in a study of beta chain features in type 1 diabetes. Expressed TCRB transcripts were sequenced after all isolated RNA was converted to cDNA. Profiling relied on immunoSEQ multiplex PCR, and the TCRdb table lists in-frame clones only, not all of them. The table shows roughly 340,000 clones, with 10% to 15% occurring only once. Broader study findings: A moderate, significant TCRB CDR3 shortening appeared in type 1 diabetes across four CD4+ subsets.

Antigens of these TCRs are unknown. The sample was naive CD4+ T cells from blood. The receptors shown here come from a woman aged 18-30 years with type 1 diabetes.

A few counts support this clone. The chain combines TRBV19 with TRBJ1-2, with D unclear. The CDR3 has 12 residues. Between the trimmed V and J ends, which lost 6 bases and 1 base, there was a span of 6 bases. CDR1 and CDR2 (germline): LNHDA, SQIVND (reference sequence). The CDR3 coding sequence is TGTGCCAGTAGGGAGAATAACTATGGCTACACCTTC. As protein: CASRENNYGYTF.

This clone was detected a few times. The rearrangement links TRBV4-3 to TRBJ1-1, with unresolved D. V lost 6 bases and J 1 base, leaving 9 bases between the germline ends. The germline CDR1 and CDR2 sequences are LGHNA and YSLEER. CDR3 length equals 13 residues. The CDR3 DNA follows: TGCGCCAGCAGGTACATTGAGAACACTGAAGCTTTCTTT. This gives the protein CASRYIENTEAFF.

J is TRBJ1-5 and V is TRBV19; TRBD1 matches 8 bases. V was clipped by 6 bases and J by 4 bases; unmatched bases: 5. The length of the CDR3 is 14 residues. CDR1 and CDR2 (germline): LNHDA, SQIVND (reference sequence). The DNA for the CDR3 is TGTGCCAGTAGGCAGACAGGGGTAAATCAGCCCCAGCATTTT. As protein: CASRQTGVNQPQHF.

This clone occurred a few times. The V gene is TRBV5-6, the J gene TRBJ1-2; no clear D. Germline V gene data show CDR1 as SGHDT and CDR2 as YYEEEE. The V gene lost 1 base and the J gene lost 8 bases, with 9 bases spanning the gap. CDR3 size: 12 residues. The CDR3 sequence: CASSLTEQGYTF. The DNA for the CDR3 is TGTGCCAGCAGCTTGACCGAGCAAGGCTACACCTTC.

This rearrangement joins TRBV13 to TRBJ2-7; 9 nucleotides align to TRBD1. This CDR3 region has 14 residues. Germline CDR1 PRHDT, CDR2 FYEKMQ (reference sequence). The junction had 4 bases not matched to a gene; V was cut back by 3 bases and J by 4 bases. The CDR3 loop is CASSFGQGTYEQYF. As DNA, the CDR3 is TGTGCCAGCAGCTTTGGACAGGGGACTTACGAGCAGTACTTC.

The gene calls are TRBV5-1 and TRBJ1-2; D might be TRBD1 (6 bases). CDR3 length: 15 amino acids. The ends were cut back, 1 base at V and 6 bases at J, with 16 bases in the middle. Germline V gene sequence: CDR1 SGHRS, CDR2 YFSETQ. CDR3 nucleotide sequence: TGCGCCAGCAGCTTGTCGGGGGGCGTATTCCATGGCTACACCTTC. It yields the protein CASSLSGGVFHGYTF.

The chain has TRBV7-9 and TRBJ2-5, with 7 bases identical to TRBD2. V shed 2 bases and J 5 bases; nucleotides not matched to a gene: 11. CDR3 length equals 16 residues. Germline V gene sequence: CDR1 SEHNR, CDR2 FQNEAQ (reference sequence). CDR3 coding DNA: TGTGCCAGCAGCTTAACCTCAGGCGGGAGCGGGGAGACCCAGTACTTC. It specifies CASSLTSGGSGETQYF.

CDR3 protein: CASSIGGTLNTEAFF. For the CDR3, the DNA is TGTGCCAGTAGTATCGGGGGTACTCTGAACACTGAAGCTTTCTTT. The genes are TRBV19 and TRBJ1-1; weak D call: TRBD1 (5 bases). The germline V gene has CDR1 LNHDA and CDR2 SQIVND (reference sequence). The CDR3 spans 15 residues. V lost 3 bases and J lost 0, with 11 bases in between.

Concerning this clone: An end of the junction differs from the germline gene, which may be a read error. The chain links TRBV7-2 to TRBJ2-7; D remains unclear. The CDR3 runs 16 residues. Germline assignment: CDR1 SGHTA and CDR2 FQGNSA. CDR3 sequence (DNA): TGTGCCAGCAGCTTAGACGCAGGTCCAGGTCCCTACCAGCAGTACTTC. Its translation is CASSLDAGPGPYQQYF. The full variable domain, in which reference TRBV7-2 and TRBJ2-7 provide the parts outside the CDR3, is GAGVSQSPSNKVTEKGKDVELRCDPISGHTALYWYRQSLGQGLEFLIYFQGNSAPDKSGLPSDRFSAERTGGSVSTLTIQRTQQEDSAVYLCASSLDAGPGPYQQYFGPGTRLTVT.

This clone turned up a few times. V gene TRBV28 combines with J gene TRBJ2-1; 13 nucleotides agree with TRBD2. CDR1 is MDHEN, CDR2 SYDVKM, per germline. J was trimmed by 10 bases and V by 8 bases; bases with no gene match: 5. CDR3 length equals 13 residues. The CDR3 DNA reads TGTGCCAGCTGGACTAGCGGGAGAGGGGAGCAGTTCTTC. Protein: CASWTSGRGEQFF.

This sequence joins TRBV19 and TRBJ2-7, with a weak D call TRBD1 (5 bases). Germline V gives CDR1 LNHDA, CDR2 SQIVND (reference sequence). V was clipped by 3 bases and J by 7 bases, with 13 bases between them. The CDR3 loop spans 13 amino acids. This chain's CDR3 is CASSIQGLREQYF. DNA for the CDR3: TGTGCCAGTAGTATTCAGGGATTGCGGGAGCAGTACTTC. Based on the CDR3 plus reference TRBV19 and TRBJ2-7, the full variable domain is DGGITQSPKYLFRKEGQNVTLSCEQNLNHDAMYWYRQDPGQGLRLIYYSQIVNDFQKGDIAEGYSVSREKKESFPLTVTSAQKNPTAFYLCASSIQGLREQYFGPGTRLTVT.

This chain joins TRBV5-1 and TRBJ2-1; 10 bases align to TRBD2. The CDR3 loop spans 16 amino acids. V lost 0 bases to trimming and J lost 5 bases; unmatched junction nucleotides: 5. The germline gives CDR1 SGHRS, CDR2 YFSETQ. The CDR3 loop is CASSLEAGGPHNEQFF. CDR3 DNA: TGCGCCAGCAGCTTGGAAGCGGGAGGGCCCCACAATGAGCAGTTCTTC.

V gene TRBV27 combines with J gene TRBJ2-7, with TRBD1 matching over 7 bases. The CDR3 length is 14 residues. J was trimmed by 4 bases and V by 4 bases; bases with no gene match: 7. CDR1 is MNHEY, CDR2 SMNVEV, per germline (reference sequence). The CDR3 protein is CASSYKQGWYEQYF. In DNA form, the CDR3 reads TGTGCCAGCAGTTACAAACAGGGGTGGTACGAGCAGTACTTC.

This chain links TRBV4-3 with TRBJ2-1; 14 positions agree with TRBD2. Germline loops: CDR1 LGHNA, CDR2 YSLEER. V dropped 1 base and J dropped 8; count of bases not matched to a gene: 10. The CDR3 sequence is 18 residues long. CDR3 protein: CASSQVVSGTSGSYEQFF. The CDR3 bases are TGCGCCAGCAGCCAAGTAGTGTCCGGGACTAGCGGGAGTTATGAGCAGTTCTTC.

The chain combines TRBV7-8 with TRBJ2-5, with a possible D match to TRBD2 (6 bases). Per the germline V gene, CDR1 is SGHVS and CDR2 is FQNEAQ. The CDR3 covers 15 residues. Trimming pared 1 base from V and 2 bases from J, leaving 11 bases between. The CDR3 protein is CASSLGGTLQETQYF. The CDR3 DNA reads TGTGCCAGCAGCTTAGGGGGGACTTTACAAGAGACCCAGTACTTC.

This clone was picked up a small number of times. The V and J genes are TRBV4-3 and TRBJ2-1; 10 positions match TRBD2. From germline, CDR1 is LGHNA and CDR2 YSLEER. Trimming at V came to 6 bases and at J to 7 bases, leaving 6 bases not matched to a gene. The CDR3 has 14 residues. The chain's CDR3 is CASRAGGLINEQFF. The DNA of the CDR3 is TGCGCCAGCAGAGCGGGGGGGCTAATAAATGAGCAGTTCTTC.

This chain joins TRBV15 and TRBJ1-1; no clear D. V was pared by 0 bases and J by 8 bases, with 16 bases between. Germline values: CDR1 LNHNV, CDR2 YYDKDF (reference sequence). The length of the CDR3 is 15 residues. The CDR3 coding sequence is TGTGCCACCAGCAGAGATCGGTTACTGGCGGCCGAAGCTTTCTTT. This gives the protein CATSRDRLLAAEAFF.

This clone was detected a few times. The chain links TRBV5-4 to TRBJ2-5, with TRBD2 matching over 8 bases. J was trimmed by 2 bases and V by 3 bases; bases with no gene match: 6. The CDR3 spans 15 residues. Germline lookup yields CDR1 SGHNT and CDR2 YYREEE (reference sequence). The CDR3 DNA is TGTGCCAGCAGCTCCCAGCGGGGGAGTCAAGAGACCCAGTACTTC. Protein: CASSSQRGSQETQYF.

This clone turned up a few times. The rearrangement joins TRBV5-4 to TRBJ2-6, with D tentatively TRBD2 (5 bases). Germline V CDR1 and CDR2: SGHNT, YYREEE (reference sequence). This CDR3 spans 15 amino acids. V was shortened by 4 bases and J by 0 bases, with 8 bases between the two germline ends. The CDR3 spells CASSRDYSGANVLTF. The CDR3 DNA follows: TGTGCCAGCAGCCGTGACTACTCTGGGGCCAACGTCCTGACTTTC.

This clone appeared a few times. The rearrangement links TRBV5-1 to TRBJ2-7; 9 bases are a match to TRBD1. CDR1 and CDR2 from the germline V gene are SGHRS and YFSETQ. V was pared by 0 bases and J by 3 bases, with 19 bases of the junction left unmatched. The length of the CDR3 is 20 residues. The chain's CDR3 is CASSLVFLRDPGTGSYEQYF. CDR3 sequence (DNA): TGCGCCAGCAGCTTGGTTTTCCTCCGTGACCCCGGGACAGGGAGCTACGAGCAGTACTTC.

CDR3 DNA: TGCGCCAGCAGCGCACCTGGACAGAGCTACGAGCAGTACTTC. This translates into CASSAPGQSYEQYF. The V call is TRBV5-1, the J call TRBJ2-7; weak D call: TRBD1 (6 bases). V lost 4 bases to trimming and J lost 3 bases, with 14 bases between them. This CDR3 spans 14 amino acids. Per germline, CDR1 SGHRS and CDR2 YFSETQ. Drawing the rest from reference TRBV5-1 and TRBJ2-7, the complete variable domain is KAGVTQTPRYLIKTRGQQVTLSCSPISGHRSVSWYQQTPGQGLQFLFEYFSETQRNKGNFPGRFSGRQFSNSRSEMNVSTLELGDSALYLCASSAPGQSYEQYFGPGTRLTVT.

The chain carries TRBV4-1 and TRBJ2-6, with TRBD2 as a possible D gene (5 bases). Trimming removed 4 bases from V and 0 bases from J, with 10 bases in between. Looked up from germline, CDR1 is MGHRA and CDR2 is YSYEKL. The CDR3 extends over 16 amino acids. For the CDR3, the DNA is TGCGCCAGCAGCCGAGGGAGAATCTCTGGGGCCAACGTCCTGACTTTC. Protein: CASSRGRISGANVLTF.